What follows are 30 T cell receptor beta chains derived from one specimen sequenced in a study of response to subunit inactivated influenza vaccine. TCRdb re-called the RT-PCR reads with MiXCR, one entry per CDR3 protein. Among some 520,000 distinct CDR3 sequences listed, 16% were seen once. The sample in question was CD4+ T cells sorted from PBMCs, obtained about 23 months after vaccination. All receptors derive from a man between 50 and 70 years old who received an inactivated influenza vaccine.

This chain connects TRBV7-2 to TRBJ2-5; D remains ambiguous. The CDR3 totals 14 residues. The germline V gene has CDR1 SGHTA and CDR2 FQGNSA. V lost 5 bases and J lost 0, with 10 bases in between. The CDR3 sequence is CASSRSVNQETQYF. The CDR3 region has the DNA TGTGCCAGCAGCCGCTCGGTTAACCAAGAGACCCAGTACTTC. The full variable domain, its missing parts supplied by reference TRBV7-2 and TRBJ2-5, is GAGVSQSPSNKVTEKGKDVELRCDPISGHTALYWYRQSLGQGLEFLIYFQGNSAPDKSGLPSDRFSAERTGGSVSTLTIQRTQQEDSAVYLCASSRSVNQETQYFGPGTRLLVL.

This clonotype occurred many times. This sequence joins TRBV7-2 and TRBJ1-2, with D possibly TRBD1 on 5 matching bases. Between the trimmed V and J ends, which lost 1 base and 4 bases, there was a span of 7 bases. This CDR3 comprises 13 residues. Germline CDR1 and CDR2: SGHTA and FQGNSA. DNA for the CDR3: TGTGCCAGCAGCTTAGACAGGTCCTATGGCTACACCTTC. Its translation: CASSLDRSYGYTF.

This clonotype has more than one count but fewer than ten. The chain joins TRBV20-1 to TRBJ2-7; 11 bases match TRBD1. The CDR3 contains 14 residues. The germline gives CDR1 DFQATT, CDR2 SNEGSKA (reference sequence). V was pared by 3 bases and J by 4 bases, with 5 bases of the junction left unmatched. CDR3 amino acids: CSARGGTGGYEQYF. The DNA of the CDR3 is TGCAGTGCTAGGGGCGGGACAGGGGGTTACGAGCAGTACTTC.

The V call is TRBV4-1, the J call TRBJ1-5, with no clear D. The V end was cut by 0 bases, the J end by 7 bases, with 16 bases between. Germline V lookup: CDR1 MGHRA, CDR2 YSYEKL. The CDR3 is 16 amino acids. Here the CDR3 DNA reads TGCGCCAGCAGCCAAGATATCATGTCGGCGGGACAGCCCCAGCATTTT. Its translation: CASSQDIMSAGQPQHF.

The chain couples TRBV21-1 to TRBJ2-3; the D call TRBD2 from the table was never checked on the DNA. TRBV21-1 is a pseudogene. The CDR3 loop spans 16 amino acids. CDR3 DNA: TGTGCCAGCAGCAAAGAACTAGCGGAACGCACAGATACGCAGTATTTT. This gives the protein CASSKELAERTDTQYF.

At least ten counts were recorded for this clonotype. The V call is TRBV20-1, the J call TRBJ1-1; 8 nucleotides align to TRBD1. V trimming: 0 bases; J trimming: 11 bases; junction bases outside the gene matches: 5. CDR3 length: 12 amino acids. From germline, CDR1 is DFQATT and CDR2 SNEGSKA (reference sequence). The DNA of the CDR3 is TGCAGTGCTAGAGATTCTTACAGGGGGGCTTTCTTT. This encodes CSARDSYRGAFF.

A few counts support this clonotype. V gene TRBV7-9 combines with J gene TRBJ2-7, with a weak D call TRBD2 (5 bases). Germline V gives CDR1 SEHNR, CDR2 FQNEAQ (reference sequence). The ends were cut back, 6 bases at V and 0 bases at J, with 12 bases in the middle. The CDR3 consists of 14 residues. CDR3 DNA sequence: TGTGCCAGCAGTGCGGACTTCAACTCCTACGAGCAGTACTTC. Translating gives CASSADFNSYEQYF.

The table lists this clonotype with many counts. The V gene is TRBV7-9, the J gene TRBJ2-2; D not resolved. The CDR3 runs to 15 residues. Per germline, CDR1 SEHNR and CDR2 FQNEAQ (reference sequence). V was cut by 0 bases and J by 10 bases, with 15 bases left in between. The CDR3: CASSLARGNLEELFF. DNA for the CDR3: TGTGCCAGCAGCTTAGCGCGAGGAAACTTGGAGGAGCTGTTTTTT.

There are many counts of this clonotype. The chain employs TRBV10-3 and TRBJ2-1; D unclear. The length of the CDR3 is 13 residues. V was shortened by 0 bases and J by 8 bases, with 8 bases between the two germline ends. CDR1 ENHRY and CDR2 SYGVKD come from the germline V gene. DNA for the CDR3: TGTGCCATCAGTGAGTCTTGGGTCGATGAGCAGTTCTTC. Protein product: CAISESWVDEQFF.

This clonotype has a handful of counts. The V call is TRBV6-1, the J call TRBJ2-5; 9 bases agree with TRBD2. Germline V CDR1 and CDR2: MNHNS, SASEGT. This CDR3 contains 15 residues. The V gene end was trimmed by 7 bases and the J gene end by 4 bases; junction bases not matched to a gene: 10. CDR3 loop: CASMRFISGGETQYF. The CDR3 DNA reads TGTGCCAGCATGAGGTTTATTAGCGGGGGAGAGACCCAGTACTTC.

V gene TRBV29-1 combines with J gene TRBJ2-2; the match to TRBD2 covers 9 bases. Per germline, CDR1 SQVTM and CDR2 ANQGSEA. V shed 7 bases, J shed 0 bases, and the junction held 3 bases outside the gene matches. This CDR3 comprises 14 residues. DNA of the CDR3: TGCAGCGGGTCTAGCGGGGCGAACACCGGGGAGCTGTTTTTT. Its translation: CSGSSGANTGELFF.

This rearrangement joins TRBV29-1 to TRBJ2-7; D is unclear. Trimming cost V 5 bases and J 2 bases, with 10 bases left between them. The germline V gene has CDR1 SQVTM and CDR2 ANQGSEA. This CDR3 spans 12 amino acids. For the CDR3, the DNA is TGCAGCGTTCTTCCGGGTGCCTACGAGCAGTACTTC. It translates to CSVLPGAYEQYF.

The rearrangement uses TRBV2 and TRBJ1-5; TRBD1 might be the D (5 bases). There are 15 residues in the CDR3. Germline CDR1 is SNHLY and CDR2 is FYNNEI. Trimming took 6 bases from V and 2 from J, leaving 14 bases between them. Here the CDR3 DNA reads TGTGCCAGCAGACTGGGACCGACCCGCAATCAGCCCCAGCATTTT. Encoded protein: CASRLGPTRNQPQHF.

This clonotype was picked up many times. The V and J genes are TRBV7-9 and TRBJ2-2; D not certain. CDR1 SEHNR and CDR2 FQNEAQ come from the germline V gene (reference sequence). The CDR3 has 12 amino acids. V was cut by 3 bases and J by 6 bases, with 5 bases left in between. For the CDR3, the DNA is TGTGCCAGCAGCTTCTCCCCCGGGGAGCTGTTTTTT. Translating it yields CASSFSPGELFF.

This clonotype came up a few times. This chain joins TRBV12-3 or TRBV12-4 and TRBJ2-1; D is undetermined. V gave up 3 bases and J gave up 9 bases, with 6 bases separating them. The CDR3 is 11 amino acids. CDR3 region: CASSFRTEQFF. The CDR3 region has the DNA TGTGCCAGCAGTTTCAGGACTGAGCAGTTCTTC.

This clonotype was counted at least ten times. The chain is built from TRBV20-1 and TRBJ2-7; D ambiguous. The CDR3 is made up of 12 amino acids. In germline, CDR1 is DFQATT, CDR2 SNEGSKA (reference sequence). V was trimmed by 3 bases and J by 4 bases, leaving 10 bases between them. This CDR3 is CSASNFGYEQYF. In DNA form, the CDR3 reads TGCAGTGCTAGTAACTTTGGGTACGAGCAGTACTTC.

A few counts support this clonotype. The V and J genes are TRBV19 and TRBJ2-7; TRBD2 is a possible D gene (6 bases). The V end was cut by 2 bases, the J end by 2 bases, with 10 bases between. Germline values: CDR1 LNHDA, CDR2 SQIVND (reference sequence). The CDR3 has 14 amino acids. CDR3 sequence reads: CASSIISGAYEQYF. As DNA, the CDR3 is TGTGCCAGTAGTATAATTAGCGGAGCCTACGAGCAGTACTTC.

As regards this clonotype: A read error may account for a junction end that differs from germline. V usage is TRBV20-1 and J usage is TRBJ2-7; perhaps TRBD2 as D (5 bases). Germline V gene lookup returns CDR1 DFQATT and CDR2 SNEGSKA (reference sequence). CDR3 size: 14 residues. The CDR3 protein is CSAVREEGSYGQYF. The DNA for the CDR3 is TGCAGTGCTGTGAGAGAAGAAGGGAGTTACGGGCAGTACTTC.

As DNA, the CDR3 is TGCGCCAGCAGCCCTGGACAGGGACATATAGAGACCCAGTACTTC. Encoded protein: CASSPGQGHIETQYF. The chain joins TRBV5-1 to TRBJ2-5, with 8 nucleotides matching TRBD1. The germline gives CDR1 SGHRS, CDR2 YFSETQ. The CDR3 totals 15 residues. V was pared by 4 bases and J by 4 bases, with 9 bases of the junction left unmatched. Together with reference TRBV5-1 and TRBJ2-5, the CDR3 gives the full variable domain: KAGVTQTPRYLIKTRGQQVTLSCSPISGHRSVSWYQQTPGQGLQFLFEYFSETQRNKGNFPGRFSGRQFSNSRSEMNVSTLELGDSALYLCASSPGQGHIETQYFGPGTRLLVL.

Only a few counts were recorded for this clonotype. The rearrangement uses TRBV6-1 and TRBJ2-3; TRBD1 might be the D (5 bases). CDR1 MNHNS and CDR2 SASEGT come from the germline V gene. This CDR3 has 15 residues. V was shortened by 6 bases and J by 1 base, with 14 bases between the two germline ends. The CDR3 DNA reads TGTGCCAGCAGACCCGACAGTGGGCGCACAGATACGCAGTATTTT. Its translation is CASRPDSGRTDTQYF.

This clonotype has more than one count but fewer than ten. V gene TRBV25-1 combines with J gene TRBJ2-3, with 7 bases fitting TRBD2. The CDR3 length is 13 residues. Germline V CDR1 and CDR2: MGHDK, SYGVNS. Germline trimming cut 3 bases from V and 3 bases from J; bases unmatched to any gene: 0. Written as DNA, the CDR3 is TGTGCCAGCAGTGACGGGAGGACAGATACGCAGTATTTT. Its protein product is CASSDGRTDTQYF.

This clonotype was picked up a small number of times. V and J are TRBV6-5 and TRBJ2-7; D gene ambiguous. The V and J ends lost 0 bases and 3 bases respectively, with 12 bases between them. This CDR3 contains 15 residues. Germline CDR1 reads MNHEY; CDR2 reads SVGAGI. The CDR3 sequence: CASSYSIFRDYEQYF. The CDR3, as DNA: TGTGCCAGCAGTTACTCGATTTTCAGAGACTACGAGCAGTACTTC.

The sample holds a few counts of this clonotype. V and J are TRBV5-1 and TRBJ2-1, with D possibly matching TRBD2 (7 bases). CDR3 length: 15 amino acids. V lost 4 bases to trimming and J lost 9 bases, with 20 bases between them. From germline, CDR1 is SGHRS and CDR2 YFSETQ. Written as DNA, the CDR3 is TGCGCCAGCAGCAGGGTAGAGGGGGGGCATTCTGAGCAGTTCTTC. Its translation is CASSRVEGGHSEQFF.

There are a few counts of this clonotype. The rearrangement joins TRBV6-5 to TRBJ1-2; D gene ambiguous. CDR1 and CDR2 from the germline V gene are MNHEY and SVGAGI. The V and J ends lost 2 bases and 4 bases respectively, with 17 bases between them. The CDR3 runs 16 residues. The DNA of the CDR3 is TGTGCCAGCAGTTACCTGGGCGGAACGGTGGGCTATGGCTACACCTTC. This gives the protein CASSYLGGTVGYGYTF.

This clonotype was counted a few times. This sequence joins TRBV6-2 or TRBV6-3 and TRBJ1-2, with D possibly matching TRBD1 (5 bases). Trimming stripped 4 bases from V and 8 bases from J, with 17 bases between. CDR3 length: 14 residues. From germline, CDR1 is MNHEY and CDR2 SVGEGT. The CDR3 nucleotides are TGTGCCAGCAGTTCCGACGGAACCACAGGCGGCTACACCTTC. It specifies CASSSDGTTGGYTF.

This sequence joins TRBV7-8 and TRBJ2-7; perhaps TRBD1 as D (6 bases). This CDR3 is 13 amino acids long. Trimming left V 8 bases short and J 5 bases short, with 16 bases between. Germline CDR1 and CDR2: SGHVS and FQNEAQ. The DNA for the CDR3 is TGTGCCAGCCACTTTGGGACAAGCAACGAGCAGTACTTC. The encoded protein is CASHFGTSNEQYF. The entire variable domain, with the rest obtained from reference TRBV7-8 and TRBJ2-7, is as follows: GAGVSQSPRYKVAKRGQDVALRCDPISGHVSLFWYQQALGQGPEFLTYFQNEAQLDKSGLPSDRFFAERPEGSVSTLKIQRTQQEDSAVYLCASHFGTSNEQYFGPGTRLTVT.

The CDR3, as DNA: TGTGCCAGTAGTGGCGGGGTCCGGACCGGGGAGCTGTTTTTT. Its translation: CASSGGVRTGELFF. The rearrangement joins TRBV19 to TRBJ2-2; possible D gene TRBD2, 6 bases. From germline, CDR1 is LNHDA and CDR2 SQIVND (reference sequence). This CDR3 region has 14 residues. Trimming cost V 5 bases and J 5 bases, with 12 bases left between them.

This clonotype was seen a handful of times. The chain uses TRBV20-1 and TRBJ1-6, with a tentative D call TRBD1 (6 bases). CDR1 is DFQATT and CDR2 is SNEGSKA in the germline V gene (reference sequence). V was clipped by 0 bases and J by 0 bases, with 15 bases between them. This CDR3 region has 18 residues. The CDR3 DNA reads TGCAGTGCTAGAGATTGGCGGAGGGGGAGCTCCTATAATTCACCCCTCCACTTT. This codes for CSARDWRRGSSYNSPLHF.

The chain recombines TRBV6-1 with TRBJ2-1; no clear D gene. CDR3 length equals 15 residues. With 2 bases removed from V and 9 bases from J, the gap between germline ends came to 17 bases. CDR1 MNHNS and CDR2 SASEGT come from the germline V gene. DNA of the CDR3: TGTGCCAGCAGTGAATCCCGGACCCCTCGGAGTGAGCAGTTCTTC. As protein: CASSESRTPRSEQFF.

This clonotype has only one observation. This chain links TRBV6-5 with TRBJ1-1; maybe TRBD1 (5 bases). V dropped 0 bases and J dropped 6 bases, with 14 bases sitting between them. The germline V gene encodes CDR1 MNHEY and CDR2 SVGAGI. The CDR3 length is 15 residues. CDR3 DNA: TGTGCCAGCAGTTACTCGTTTCAGGGTTTGGCTGAAGCTTTCTTT. It is translated as CASSYSFQGLAEAFF.